This TCR beta chain was sequenced for a study of vaccination and CD4 T cells after COVID-19 (dated by TCRdb to the early 2020s). About the investigation overall: The convalescent cohort included six males and four females, with two Hispanic individuals, seven Caucasians, two Asians and one multiracial person. Post-COVID blood samples from convalescent patients were collected a median of roughly 100 days after diagnosis, with a range of roughly 35 to 170 days. The cultures were stimulated with overlapping spike peptide pools from SARS-CoV-2 and from the common cold coronaviruses HCoV-NL63, HCoV-OC43 and HCoV-229E. The time from the second vaccine dose to post-vaccine blood sampling had a median of 72 days and ranged from roughly 13 to 241 days. Control cultures received a CEFX viral epitope pool as the positive control, an HIV-1 Nef peptide pool as the negative control, or no peptide. In under twelve COVID-19 convalescent patients and a few infection-naive healthy vaccine recipients, researchers compared the spike-specific CD4+ TCR repertoire from before mRNA vaccination with the repertoire from after. Participants got two doses of the Pfizer-BioNTech BNT162b2 vaccine (n=8) or two doses of the Moderna mRNA-1273 vaccine (n=2).

The treatment or condition label corresponds to: approximately 10-day PBMC culture with coronavirus spike peptide pools or control peptides (ViraFEST assay). To expand antigen-specific T cells with peptide pools and then pick out the expanded clonotypes through TCR sequencing, the study relied on the ViraFEST assay. The absence of prior SARS-CoV-2 infection in healthy vaccine recipients was confirmed by negative nucleocapsid antibody tests before and after vaccination. More than 1.5 million PBMCs per well were cultured in IMDM with roughly 5.5% human AB serum and around 10 IU/ml IL-2, plus 10 ug/ml peptide pools. On days 3 and 7, half of the culture medium was replaced with fresh IL-2-containing medium. After around 11 days of culture, CD4+ T cells were isolated by negative selection with the EasySep CD4+ T cell isolation kit. Ficoll-Paque Plus gradient centrifugation was used to isolate PBMCs from whole blood, and the isolated PBMCs were then either used fresh or cryopreserved at -140C. Each culture condition was generally run in triplicate wells.

A word on this clonotype: There is no known antigen for this receptor. Per-base qualities were not stored, and no clone one base away is much larger.

Broad study findings and their caveats: The median number of SARS-CoV-2-reactive clonotypes rose from under 25 after infection to a few dozen after vaccination, but the change was not significant. The study included relatively few convalescent patients and did not analyze early timepoints after natural infection. Among the post-vaccine SARS-CoV-2-reactive clones in convalescent patients, a median 86.3% showed up only after vaccination, which suggests vaccine-specific priming. Of the vaccine-specific clones found in convalescent patients, nearly all (304 of 307) were mono-reactive for SARS-CoV-2 spike instead of being cross-reactive with common cold coronaviruses.

Cut back by 0 bases and 4 bases, the V and J ends lie 12 bases apart. The CDR3 has 15 amino acids, counting the end cysteine and phenylalanine. CDR3 DNA only is kept here, 45 bases in frame from base 1. The germline V gene sets CDR1 to MNHNS and CDR2 to SASEGT. The library came from PCR. DNA from cultured CD4+ T cells underwent TCR sequencing with the Oncomine TCR Beta short-read assay at the Johns Hopkins FTIC core. The QIAamp micro DNA kit was used to extract genomic DNA from the cultured CD4+ T cells. Oncomine TCR Beta libraries made from cultured CD4+ T cells were pooled using unique dual indexes and sequenced on an Illumina iSeq 100. Per the authors' processing: Non-productive sequences were removed, and CDR3s that did not start with C, did not end with F or W, or were shorter than 7 amino acids were discarded. The MANAFEST web application was used to identify antigen-specific clonotypes by comparing peptide-stimulated wells against reference wells and other culture wells. Positive clones required FDR below 0.05, an odds ratio above 5, and productive frequency above 0.1% in at least two of three replicate wells. Clonotypes that were significantly expanded in both SARS-CoV-2 spike wells and at least one common cold coronavirus spike condition were defined as cross-reactive. Using R version 3.6.1, CDR3 homology was evaluated through Levenshtein distances (stringdist) along with unrooted phylogenetic trees (ape). TCRdb's own reprocessing of the public reads used fastp at Q25 and MiXCR and kept productive beta chains. Here each entry gathers all rows of one CDR3 protein and keeps the most common genes and DNA. The V and J calls and clone size are TCRdb's, not the authors'. This sample gives tens of thousands of distinct CDR3 sequences in total; 44% of them show up just once. Of the sample, under 20% falls within the top ten clones.

The sequencing here drew on CD4+ T cells from blood, cultured in vitro, taken before SARS-CoV-2 vaccination. The clonotype comes from a human donor who received a COVID-19 vaccine. The rearrangement joined TRBV6-1 to TRBJ1-2; TRBD1 is possibly the D segment (6 matching bases). The CDR3 amino acid sequence is: CASSEAGGRGYGYTF. At the DNA level, the sequence is TGTGCCAGCAGTGAAGCAGGGGGAAGGGGCTATGGCTACACCTTC.